One and the same sample provided the 13 T cell receptor beta chains below, sequenced in a study of cytomegalovirus exposure and HLA in healthy donors. This table comes from immunoSEQ multiplex PCR, and its TCRdb copy is limited to in-frame clones, with some not included. The table shows hundreds of thousands of clones, with around 78% occurring only once. The source material was PBMCs. All receptors come from a young woman in good health and CMV-seronegative.

The chain is built from TRBV9 and TRBJ1-5; TRBD1 aligns across 7 bases. The CDR3 is made up of 14 amino acids. Germline values: CDR1 SGDLS, CDR2 YYNGEE. J gave up 7 bases and V 3 bases, and 7 bases lay outside the gene matches. CDR3 amino acids: CASSAQGDVQPQHF. The CDR3, as DNA: TGTGCCAGCAGCGCGCAGGGGGATGTGCAGCCCCAGCATTTT.

The V call is TRBV11-3, the J call TRBJ2-3; the match to TRBD1 covers 7 bases. Trimming at V came to 4 bases and at J to 6 bases, leaving 4 bases not matched to a gene. The CDR3 is 13 amino acids. CDR1 and CDR2 from the germline V gene are SGHNT and YENEEA. CDR3 sequence reads: CASSSARGDTQYF. In DNA form, the CDR3 reads TGTGCCAGCAGCTCCGCCAGGGGGGATACGCAGTATTTT.

This sequence joins TRBV7-3 and TRBJ1-1; weak D call: TRBD1 (5 bases). Trimming took 5 bases from V and 5 from J, leaving 12 bases between them. Germline CDR1 is SGHTA and CDR2 is FQGTGA. This CDR3 region has 13 residues. For the CDR3, the DNA is TGTGCCAGCAGCCCCCCAGGGAGTACTGAAGCTTTCTTT. Translation gives CASSPPGSTEAFF.

The chain links TRBV19 to TRBJ1-2; D unclear. Trimming left V 0 bases short and J 6 bases short, with 8 bases between. The CDR3 consists of 13 residues. Germline loops: CDR1 LNHDA, CDR2 SQIVND (reference sequence). This CDR3 is CASSIDQRDGYTF. The DNA of the CDR3 is TGTGCCAGTAGTATAGATCAGAGGGATGGCTACACCTTC.

The J gene is TRBJ2-7, the V gene TRBV5-6; 7 nucleotides match TRBD2. CDR1 SGHDT and CDR2 YYEEEE come from the germline V gene. Germline trimming cut 4 bases from V and 6 bases from J; bases unmatched to any gene: 4. The CDR3 covers 12 residues. The DNA for the CDR3 is TGTGCCAGCAGCGTGGGGGGGACCGAGCAGTACTTC. Translation: CASSVGGTEQYF.

The chain couples TRBV19 to TRBJ1-5; possible D gene TRBD1, 6 bases. The CDR3 has 11 residues. Trimming shortened V by 5 bases and J by 11 bases, and 10 bases separated the two germline ends. Per germline, CDR1 LNHDA and CDR2 SQIVND (reference sequence). In DNA form, the CDR3 reads TGTGCCAGTAGTTCCAGGGGAGCCCAGCATTTT. It yields the protein CASSSRGAQHF.

The chain employs TRBV6-1 and TRBJ2-1; 9 bases fit TRBD1. The CDR3 loop spans 14 amino acids. CDR1 is MNHNS and CDR2 is SASEGT in the germline V gene. Trimming removed 6 bases from V and 4 bases from J; junction bases left unmatched: 4. This chain's CDR3 is CASRTGGGYNEQFF. The CDR3, as DNA: TGTGCCAGCAGGACAGGGGGTGGTTACAATGAGCAGTTCTTC.

This clone appeared once. The chain joins TRBV5-8 to TRBJ2-1; D is unclear. CDR3 length: 16 amino acids. Trimming took off 7 bases at V and 5 bases at J, with 22 bases between the two ends. Germline lookup yields CDR1 SGHTS and CDR2 YDEGEE. CDR3 coding DNA: TGTGCCAGCCACCAGACCGGCCGCCGATTGCACAATGAGCAGTTCTTC. Translation: CASHQTGRRLHNEQFF.

This chain links TRBV2 with TRBJ2-3, with 7 bases lining up with TRBD2. This CDR3 is 16 amino acids long. Per germline, CDR1 SNHLY and CDR2 FYNNEI. V gave up 7 bases and J gave up 3 bases; unmatched junction bases: 13. The CDR3 nucleotides are TGTGCCAGCAAGTTCGAAGCGGGGACGCTTACAGATACGCAGTATTTT. Its translation is CASKFEAGTLTDTQYF.

This clone was counted at least ten times. V and J are TRBV7-8 and TRBJ2-7; 14 positions agree with TRBD2. V was clipped by 3 bases and J by 0 bases; unmatched bases: 4. The CDR3 totals 17 residues. CDR1 is SGHVS, CDR2 FQNEAQ, per germline. The CDR3 nucleotides are TGTGCCAGCAGCTTGGGACTAGCGGGAGCGAGCTCCTACGAGCAGTACTTC. Its translation: CASSLGLAGASSYEQYF.

The chain couples TRBV28 to TRBJ2-1, with 14 bases matching TRBD2. The germline gives CDR1 MDHEN, CDR2 SYDVKM. The CDR3 runs 17 residues. V gave up 4 bases and J gave up 9 bases; unmatched junction bases: 11. The CDR3 protein is CASSSNPGLAGVSEQFF. The DNA of the CDR3 is TGTGCCAGCAGTTCGAATCCGGGACTAGCGGGAGTAAGTGAGCAGTTCTTC.

The V and J genes are TRBV4-1 and TRBJ1-1; 9 bases agree with TRBD1. The CDR3 consists of 16 residues. V was clipped by 2 bases and J by 3 bases; unmatched bases: 7. Germline-derived CDR1 and CDR2 are MGHRA and YSYEKL. This chain's CDR3 is CASSQPGTGKDTEAFF. Here the CDR3 DNA reads TGCGCCAGCAGCCAACCCGGGACAGGGAAAGACACTGAAGCTTTCTTT.

This chain uses TRBV7-9 with TRBJ1-1, with D perhaps matching TRBD1 (6 bases). This CDR3 region has 15 residues. Trimming shortened V by 6 bases and J by 4 bases, and 18 bases separated the two germline ends. Looked up from germline, CDR1 is SEHNR and CDR2 is FQNEAQ (reference sequence). CDR3: CASSPEGGRATEAFF. The CDR3 DNA follows: TGTGCCAGCAGTCCCGAGGGGGGGCGCGCCACTGAAGCTTTCTTT.